The subject of this entry is one T cell receptor beta chain. No cognate antigen has been identified for it. The record has no base qualities; no much larger clone is one base away. Synthetic TCR analog templates were spiked into each PCR so that absolute template abundance could be estimated from read counts. The immunoSEQ assay was used to amplify TCRbeta CDR3 regions from genomic DNA with bias-controlled V and J gene primers. Sequencing of rearranged TCRbeta segments was performed at approximately 20X coverage. Per the authors' processing: Clustering was used to correct sequencing errors, and CDR3s were annotated against IMGT so that V, D and J genes could be assigned. Downstream analyses used only productive TCRbeta rearrangements, leaving out any out-of-frame or stop-codon sequences. To compute clonality, Shannon entropy was normalized by the log of the number of unique productive sequences and then subtracted from one. Fisher's exact test with Benjamini-Hochberg correction, using a cutoff of adjusted p below 0.01, was how clones that differed between time points or between blood and tumor were identified. TCRdb obtained this table from immuneACCESS and retained in-frame rearrangements with V and J assigned. These tables miss some clones; where compared with another copy, unresolved V genes account for less than half of the shortfall, and the remainder is unexplained. V and J calls and clone size come straight from that table; D and trimming were deduced from the DNA. The table for this sample lists roughly 67,000 clones; around 86% of them were counted only once. Jointly, the top ten make up about 15% of the sample.

This entry comes from a study of PD-L1 blockade in urothelial cancer (dated by TCRdb to between 2016 and 2019). Study-wide context: Every patient began therapy around 2014 and was given atezolizumab 1,200 mg intravenously every 3 weeks. Pretreatment blood TCR-seq was available for twenty-nine patients, at least one posttreatment blood collection was obtained for around 24 patients, and tumor TCR-seq was available for around 24 patients. In the same patients, pretreatment tumors underwent whole exome sequencing and RNA sequencing in addition to TCR sequencing. Durable clinical benefit was defined as a progression-free survival longer than 6 months, and TCR features were additionally tested against progression-free survival and overall survival. Pretreatment tumor samples, along with matched peripheral blood serially collected before and after atezolizumab treatment, were subjected to TCR sequencing. Nine or ten patients reached durable clinical benefit, while roughly 22 patients did not. Blood samples gave median yields of around 140,000 T cells and 80,000 or so unique TCRs, along with a median clonality of about 0.084. Somatic, immune and clinical correlates of response to PD-L1 blockade with atezolizumab in urothelial cancer were the focus of an exploratory multi-omic analysis. Patients had an ECOG performance status of 0 or 1 and had received between 0 and 3 prior chemotherapy regimens. Blood samples were analyzed 3 weeks after the start of treatment (second dose) and 6 weeks after the start of treatment. Twenty-five of 29 patients were identified as males with urothelial cancer of bladder origin, and a prior smoking history was reported by 18 of 29 patients.

The time point label of this sample denotes: pretreatment peripheral blood. A total of roughly 31 patients with locally advanced or metastatic urothelial carcinoma, treated at Memorial Sloan Kettering on a trial protocol, made up the cohort. Peripheral blood mononuclear cells were collected pretreatment and during treatment, with between 1 and 8 total time points obtained per patient. The Qiagen DNeasy Blood extraction kit was used to purify genomic DNA from total PBMCs and tumor samples. PBMCs were collected pretreatment and during treatment and were isolated and stored as previously described. Overall study outcomes, separate from this receptor: Improved progression-free and overall survival was found to be associated with pretreatment peripheral blood TCR clonality below the median. Because the sample size was small (n ≈ 27) and many exploratory analyses were performed, the results are intended to be hypothesis-generating. At 3 weeks after the start of treatment, tumor-associated TCR clones in peripheral blood had expanded more in patients with durable benefit (n ≈ 20, p = 0.022).

CDR3 length: 17 amino acids, cysteine to phenylalanine. CDR3 DNA is the only sequence kept; it has 51 bases, read in frame from the first base. Germline trimming amounts to 4 bases on V and 4 bases on J, with 9 as the count of junction bases outside the gene matches. The germline V gene (reference sequence) gives CDR1 as SEHNR and CDR2 as FQNEAQ. The specimen was PBMCs, collected around atezolizumab (anti-PD-L1) treatment. The sequence was obtained from a man in his sixties with urothelial cancer. The V and J genes are TRBV7-9 and TRBJ2-5, and 13 junctional nucleotides match TRBD2. This receptor carries the CDR3 CASSSGLAGDWGETQYF. The nucleotides read TGTGCCAGCAGCTCCGGACTAGCGGGGGATTGGGGAGAGACCCAGTACTTC.